The clone carrying this T cell receptor beta chain was observed once. No antigen is known for it. Time point of the sample: cycle 4 day 1 (C4D1), after 6 weeks of nivolumab. With no exception, relapse followed autologous stem cell transplantation in all patients, and brentuximab vedotin exposure varied. CD4+ T cells were purified from thawed PBMCs by negative selection. The source of the sample is a study of PD-1 blockade in classical Hodgkin lymphoma. In the study overall: A 3 mg/kg intravenous dose of nivolumab was received by patients every 2 weeks. General study points: The authors have not defined what causes the repertoire differences, possibly disease activity or prior therapy. The study found complete responders had baseline diversity similar to newly diagnosed patients. CD4+ TCR diversity rose significantly by C4D1, and CD8+ TCR diversity did not.

The assay was immunoSEQ multiplex PCR, and TCRdb's table has in-frame clones only and misses some. The top ten clones hold about 3% of a sample with 20,000 to 25,000 clones, around 80% of them seen once. The origin of this receptor is a human donor with classical Hodgkin lymphoma. The source material was CD4+ T cells from blood, sampled before the fourth cycle of nivolumab.

This CDR3 reads CASSLATWNTEAFF. The CDR3 DNA follows: TGTGCCAGCAGCTTAGCGACCTGGAACACTGAAGCTTTCTTT. The chain employs TRBV7-9 and TRBJ1-1, with D unresolved. Germline loops: CDR1 SEHNR, CDR2 FQNEAQ (reference sequence). V lost 0 bases, J lost 1 base, and 6 bases lay in between. The CDR3 covers 14 residues. Looking up the rest from reference TRBV7-9 and TRBJ1-1 gives the full variable domain: DTGVSQNPRHKITKRGQNVTFRCDPISEHNRLYWYRQTLGQGPEFLTYFQNEAQLEKSRLLSDRFSAERPKGSFSTLEIQRTEQGDSAMYLCASSLATWNTEAFFGQGTRLTVV.